Presented here are 21 T cell receptor beta chains from one specimen sequenced in a study of Graves' ophthalmopathy and Graves' hyperthyroidism. TCR beta CDR3 regions were amplified from RNA transcripts. Scientists carried out first-round RT-PCR using HTBI primers and then a second-round multiplex PCR. One entry per CDR3 protein results from TCRdb running MiXCR on the multiplex PCR reads. This sample has about 740,000 distinct CDR3 sequences; roughly 40% occur once, and the top ten carry 40% to 55%. Sequencing input: peripheral blood. These receptors were taken from an adult man with Graves' ophthalmopathy.

V usage is TRBV25-1 and J usage is TRBJ1-2; 7 bases map to TRBD1. Germline V gene lookup returns CDR1 MGHDK and CDR2 SYGVNS. This CDR3 region has 16 residues. After removal of 5 bases from V and 7 bases from J, the junction contained 16 bases not matched to a gene. CDR3 residues: CASSPRGAGGARGYTF. CDR3 nucleotide sequence: TGTGCCAGCAGTCCACGAGGGGCAGGGGGGGCGCGTGGCTACACCTTC.

V gene TRBV29-1 combines with J gene TRBJ2-5; possible D gene TRBD2, 7 bases. CDR3 length: 13 residues. Trimming shortened V by 6 bases and J by 4 bases, and 15 bases separated the two germline ends. Germline CDR1 SQVTM, CDR2 ANQGSEA. The CDR3 sequence is CSVATGGGETQYF. In DNA form, the CDR3 reads TGCAGCGTCGCGACGGGGGGCGGAGAGACCCAGTACTTC. The full variable domain, its missing parts supplied by reference TRBV29-1 and TRBJ2-5, is SAVISQKPSRDICQRGTSLTIQCQVDSQVTMMFWYRQQPGQSLTLIATANQGSEATYESGFVIDKFPISRPNLTFSTLTVSNMSPEDSSIYLCSVATGGGETQYFGPGTRLLVL.

The chain has TRBV20-1 and TRBJ2-7; no clear D. CDR1 DFQATT and CDR2 SNEGSKA come from the germline V gene (reference sequence). The ends were cut back, 1 base at V and 6 bases at J, with 10 bases in the middle. The CDR3 is 12 residues long. CDR3 region: CSARVQISEQYF. CDR3 nucleotides: TGCAGTGCTAGAGTCCAAATTTCCGAGCAGTACTTC.

This clonotype was recorded a few times. The V and J genes are TRBV20-1 and TRBJ2-7; D is perhaps TRBD2 (6 bases). The CDR3 extends over 14 amino acids. The germline gives CDR1 DFQATT, CDR2 SNEGSKA (reference sequence). Trimming pared 0 bases from V and 2 bases from J, leaving 11 bases between. The CDR3 protein is CSARDGGEAYEQYF. CDR3 nucleotide sequence: TGCAGTGCTAGAGACGGCGGGGAGGCCTACGAGCAGTACTTC.

The chain couples TRBV2 to TRBJ2-5; D perhaps matches TRBD1 (5 bases). V was shortened by 5 bases and J by 4 bases, with 17 bases between the two germline ends. This CDR3 spans 15 amino acids. Per the germline V gene, CDR1 is SNHLY and CDR2 is FYNNEI. This CDR3 reads CASSFIAQGAETQYF. CDR3 nucleotides: TGTGCCAGCAGTTTCATCGCGCAGGGTGCAGAGACCCAGTACTTC.

This clonotype was recorded a few times. The V and J genes are TRBV2 and TRBJ2-2; TRBD2 aligns across 10 bases. The CDR3 contains 17 residues. V lost 4 bases to trimming and J lost 3 bases; unmatched junction nucleotides: 8. Germline CDR1 SNHLY, CDR2 FYNNEI. CDR3 DNA sequence: TGTGCCAGCAGTGCCCTAACACTAGCGGGATACACCGGGGAGCTGTTTTTT. Its translation is CASSALTLAGYTGELFF.

The CDR3 spells CASSRLQGEQYF. The DNA of the CDR3 is TGTGCCAGCAGCCGACTGCAGGGCGAGCAGTACTTC. The chain is built from TRBV7-9 and TRBJ2-7; D may be TRBD1 (5 bases). This CDR3 is 12 amino acids long. V was cut by 5 bases and J by 6 bases, with 11 bases left in between. The germline gives CDR1 SEHNR, CDR2 FQNEAQ (reference sequence).

This clonotype occurred many times. V and J are TRBV7-9 and TRBJ2-7; D is unclear. Trimming shortened V by 0 bases and J by 5 bases, and 5 bases separated the two germline ends. In germline, CDR1 is SEHNR, CDR2 FQNEAQ (reference sequence). The CDR3 covers 12 residues. The CDR3 loop reads CASSLALHEQYF. The CDR3 region has the DNA TGTGCCAGCAGCTTAGCGTTGCACGAGCAGTACTTC.

Of note for this clonotype: Since a much larger clone is just one base distant, this may be a read error. J is TRBJ2-2 and V is TRBV7-9; a possible D gene is TRBD2 (6 bases). Trimming shortened V by 3 bases and J by 3 bases, and 14 bases separated the two germline ends. Germline V gene lookup returns CDR1 SEHNR and CDR2 FQNEAQ (reference sequence). The CDR3 covers 16 residues. The chain's CDR3 is CASSLGGATYTGELFF. The CDR3 nucleotides read TGTGCCAGCAGCTTGGGCGGGGCGACCTACACCGGGGAGCTGTTTTTT. Looking up the rest from reference TRBV7-9 and TRBJ2-2 gives the full variable domain: DTGVSQNPRHKITKRGQNVTFRCDPISEHNRLYWYRQTLGQGPEFLTYFQNEAQLEKSRLLSDRFSAERPKGSFSTLEIQRTEQGDSAMYLCASSLGGATYTGELFFGEGSRLTVL.

V gene TRBV11-2 combines with J gene TRBJ2-5; D might be TRBD1 or TRBD2, each matching 5 bases. V was trimmed by 4 bases and J by 4 bases, leaving 19 bases between them. CDR3 length: 16 amino acids. Germline V gene data show CDR1 as SGHAT and CDR2 as FQNNGV. In DNA, the CDR3 is TGTGCCAGCAGCTCCCTAGAGGGACGTCCTAGAGAGACCCAGTACTTC. Amino acid sequence: CASSSLEGRPRETQYF.

Ten or more counts support this clonotype. Relative to the germline gene, one junction end is altered; a read error may explain this. This chain uses TRBV7-2 with TRBJ1-4; D might be TRBD1 (5 bases). Germline V lookup: CDR1 SGHTA, CDR2 FQGNSA. The CDR3 covers 14 residues. The CDR3 region has the DNA TGTGTCAGCAGCCCCCGACAGCCGAATGAAAAACTGTTTTTT. Translation: CVSSPRQPNEKLFF.

About this clonotype itself: A single base separates this from a much larger clone, so it may be a read error. The V and J genes are TRBV11-2 and TRBJ1-5, with D perhaps TRBD1 (6 bases). Germline CDR1 SGHAT, CDR2 FQNNGV. This CDR3 contains 14 residues. CDR3 coding DNA: TGTGCCAGCAGCTCAGGGGATAGCGATCAGCCCCAGCATTTT. Translation gives CASSSGDSDQPQHF.

This clonotype came up many times. CDR3 sequence (DNA): TGCAGCGCCTGGACTAGCCGCTCCTACGAGCAGTACTTC. As protein: CSAWTSRSYEQYF. The chain is built from TRBV29-1 and TRBJ2-7, with 8 bases that match TRBD2. V dropped 7 bases and J dropped 0; count of bases not matched to a gene: 5. This CDR3 is built from 13 residues. In germline, CDR1 is SQVTM, CDR2 ANQGSEA.

The CDR3 spells CASSQAGGRVGPYTF. The CDR3 region has the DNA TGTGCCAGCAGCCAAGCCGGGGGCAGGGTCGGTCCTTACACCTTC. This sequence joins TRBV7-3 and TRBJ2-7; weak D call: TRBD1 (6 bases). TRBJ1-2 matches the DNA end more closely, so the J call is doubtful. This CDR3 contains 15 residues. The germline gives CDR1 SGHTA, CDR2 FQGTGA.

The rearrangement uses TRBV7-2 and TRBJ1-1; 8 positions match TRBD1. The trim removed 5 bases at V and 5 bases at J, leaving 13 bases unmatched. The CDR3 contains 16 residues. Looked up from germline, CDR1 is SGHTA and CDR2 is FQGNSA. CDR3 sequence (DNA): TGTGCCAGCAGCGAGGTGGCAGGGGGCGGTGGGACTGAAGCTTTCTTT. Translating gives CASSEVAGGGGTEAFF.

This rearrangement joins TRBV7-8 to TRBJ1-5; 7 bases are a match to TRBD1. Germline trimming cut 3 bases from V and 5 bases from J; bases unmatched to any gene: 13. Per the germline V gene, CDR1 is SGHVS and CDR2 is FQNEAQ. CDR3 size: 17 residues. CDR3 sequence reads: CASSLRDYRGGDQPQHF. In DNA form, the CDR3 reads TGTGCCAGCAGCTTGCGAGATTACAGGGGAGGAGATCAGCCCCAGCATTTT.

In this sample, this clonotype turned up a few times. This rearrangement joins TRBV10-3 to TRBJ2-7, with a tentative D call TRBD1 (5 bases). The CDR3 covers 17 residues. Trimming stripped 10 bases from V and 3 bases from J, with 28 bases between. Germline CDR1 reads ENHRY; CDR2 reads SYGVKD. The CDR3: CATSDGQGLSGDYEQYF. Here the CDR3 DNA reads TGTGCCACCTCTGACGGGCAGGGTCTCTCCGGCGACTACGAGCAGTACTTC.

This clonotype was detected many times. V gene TRBV12-3 or TRBV12-4 combines with J gene TRBJ1-5; 7 bases are shared with TRBD1. The V segment lost 2 bases and the J segment 5 bases; nucleotides outside the gene matches: 3. The CDR3 is made up of 14 amino acids. Written as DNA, the CDR3 is TGTGCCAGCAGTTTAAAGGGGGCAGATCAGCCCCAGCATTTT. It specifies CASSLKGADQPQHF.

The chain employs TRBV7-9 and TRBJ2-5; TRBD1 matches at 8 bases. Germline V lookup: CDR1 SEHNR, CDR2 FQNEAQ (reference sequence). CDR3 length: 14 residues. The J segment lost 3 bases and the V segment lost 3 bases, leaving 3 bases of the junction unmatched. The CDR3 loop reads CASSLDREEETQYF. The CDR3 coding sequence is TGTGCCAGCAGCTTGGACAGGGAGGAAGAGACCCAGTACTTC.

For this clonotype: This may stem from a read error, because a much larger clone lies one nucleotide away. The rearrangement joins TRBV2 to TRBJ1-2; D remains ambiguous. This CDR3 has 13 residues. The germline CDR1 and CDR2 sequences are SNHLY and FYNNEI. CDR3 in amino acids: CASSETTNHGYTF. CDR3 DNA sequence: TGTGCCAGCAGCGAGACTACTAACCATGGCTACACCTTC.

The table lists this clonotype with a count of one. One end of the junction varies from germline; a read error may be responsible. CDR3 protein: CASSHRLAVGELFF. In nucleotides, the CDR3 is TGCGCCAGCAGCCATAGGCTAGCAGTGGGGGAGCTGTTTTTT. This chain connects TRBV7-9 to TRBJ1-4; D possibly corresponds to TRBD2 (5 bases). The J call could be wrong; TRBJ2-2 is a better fit for the DNA end. This CDR3 spans 14 amino acids. Germline V gene sequence: CDR1 SEHNR, CDR2 FQNEAQ (reference sequence).